This T cell receptor beta chain was retrieved from a study of blood T cell repertoires in COVID-19 (dated by TCRdb to 2018 to 2021). For context, the study as a whole: The collaborator samples originated in the United States, Italy and Spain and spanned the acute and convalescent phases of COVID-19. The prospective study material was composed of cDNA or gDNA derived from T cells, B-cell-depleted T cells, or PBMCs. Deeply sampled blood TCRbeta repertoires from subjects exposed to, actively infected with, or recovered from COVID-19 were included in the dataset. A freely available public database, intended as a resource for researchers studying the immune response to SARS-CoV-2, is where the repertoires were released. Samples came from the ongoing ImmuneRACE study (first 160 participants) plus 1,254 subjects from 6 global collaborators. Sample metadata almost always included a de-identified subject ID, COVID-19 status, age in years and sex. Where available, HLA class I and class II types were taken from metadata supplied by the sample provider and were not determined by assay-based typing. Results the study describes overall, beyond this receptor: How much clinical and demographic metadata was included differed by source and by participant, and the metadata was provided uncurated.

TCRbeta CDR3 regions were amplified from genomic DNA by means of the immunoSEQ Assay, a bias-controlled multiplex PCR. In the authors' own workflow: Within the assay, amplification of reference gene primers was used to estimate how many nucleated cells each sample contained. To quantify the absolute abundance of each unique TCRbeta CDR3 rearrangement, sequence reads were collapsed and filtered. Productive Simpson clonality was computed per sample as the square root of Simpson's diversity index over productive rearrangements. In its TCRdb copy, this immuneACCESS table keeps in-frame sequences only and misses some clones. Where compared with another copy, unresolved V genes explain less than half of these, and the others have no known cause. That table supplies the V and J calls and clone size; D and trimming were determined from the DNA. This sample is represented by approximately 170,000 clones; over 80% of them were singletons. The ten largest clones capture about an eighth of the sample.

In the case of this clone: The antigen it binds to is not known. No much larger clone is present one base from it, and per-base qualities are unavailable.

Samples from volunteer blood donors who had recovered from COVID-19 were contributed by a second Seattle source. The collaborating institutions used their own protocols to collect whole blood in K2EDTA tubes. For TCRbeta analysis, collaborator samples were shipped as frozen whole blood, as isolated PBMCs, or as DNA extracted from either sample type. V lost 8 bases and J lost 6 bases; the stretch between them is 10 bases long. The germline V gene supplies CDR1 SGHRS and CDR2 YFSETQ. The CDR3 runs 11 amino acids, cysteine and phenylalanine included. Only the CDR3 DNA stays, 33 bases, in frame from base 1.

This receptor was taken from a man between 70 and 80 years old who had recovered from COVID-19. Specimen: peripheral blood. This receptor chain uses TRBV5-1 and TRBJ2-3; possibly the D gene is TRBD2, per 5 matching bases. The CDR3 protein is CASSSFDTQYF. At the DNA level, the sequence is TGCGCCAGTTCTAGCTTCGATACGCAGTATTTT.